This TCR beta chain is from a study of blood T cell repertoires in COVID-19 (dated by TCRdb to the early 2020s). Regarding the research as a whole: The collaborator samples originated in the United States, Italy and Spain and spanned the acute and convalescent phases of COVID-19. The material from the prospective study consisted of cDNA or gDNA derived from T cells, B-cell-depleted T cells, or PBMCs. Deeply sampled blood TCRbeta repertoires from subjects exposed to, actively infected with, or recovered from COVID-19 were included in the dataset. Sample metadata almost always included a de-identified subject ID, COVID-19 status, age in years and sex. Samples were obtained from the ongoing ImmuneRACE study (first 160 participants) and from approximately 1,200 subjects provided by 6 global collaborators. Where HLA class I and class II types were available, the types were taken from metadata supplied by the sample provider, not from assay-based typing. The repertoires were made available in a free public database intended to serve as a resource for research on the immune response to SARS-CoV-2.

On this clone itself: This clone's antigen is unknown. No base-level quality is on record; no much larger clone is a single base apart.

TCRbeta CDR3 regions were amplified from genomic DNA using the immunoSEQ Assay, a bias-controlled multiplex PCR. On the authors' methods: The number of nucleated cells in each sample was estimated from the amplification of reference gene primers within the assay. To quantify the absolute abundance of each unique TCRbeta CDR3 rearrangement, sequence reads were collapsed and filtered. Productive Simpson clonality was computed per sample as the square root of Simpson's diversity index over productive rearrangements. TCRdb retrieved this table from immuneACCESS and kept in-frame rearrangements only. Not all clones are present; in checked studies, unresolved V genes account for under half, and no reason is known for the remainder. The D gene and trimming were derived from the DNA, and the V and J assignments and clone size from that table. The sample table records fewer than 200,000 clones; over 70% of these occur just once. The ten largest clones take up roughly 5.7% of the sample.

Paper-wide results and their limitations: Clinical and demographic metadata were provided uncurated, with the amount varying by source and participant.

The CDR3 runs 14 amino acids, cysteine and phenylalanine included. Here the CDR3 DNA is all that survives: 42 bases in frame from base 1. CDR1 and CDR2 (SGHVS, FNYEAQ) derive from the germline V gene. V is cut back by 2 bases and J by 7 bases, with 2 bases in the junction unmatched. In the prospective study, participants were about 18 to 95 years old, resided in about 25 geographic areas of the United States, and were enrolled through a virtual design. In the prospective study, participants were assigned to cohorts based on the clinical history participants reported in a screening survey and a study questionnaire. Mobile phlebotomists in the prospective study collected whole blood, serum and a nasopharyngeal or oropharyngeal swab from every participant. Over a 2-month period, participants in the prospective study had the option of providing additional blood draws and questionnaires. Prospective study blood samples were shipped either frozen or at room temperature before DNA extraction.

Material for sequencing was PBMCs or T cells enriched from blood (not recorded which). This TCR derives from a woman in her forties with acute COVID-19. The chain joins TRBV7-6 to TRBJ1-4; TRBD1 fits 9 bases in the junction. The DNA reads TGTGCCAGCAGCTTAATGACAGGGGGTGAAAAACTGTTTTTT. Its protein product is CASSLMTGGEKLFF.